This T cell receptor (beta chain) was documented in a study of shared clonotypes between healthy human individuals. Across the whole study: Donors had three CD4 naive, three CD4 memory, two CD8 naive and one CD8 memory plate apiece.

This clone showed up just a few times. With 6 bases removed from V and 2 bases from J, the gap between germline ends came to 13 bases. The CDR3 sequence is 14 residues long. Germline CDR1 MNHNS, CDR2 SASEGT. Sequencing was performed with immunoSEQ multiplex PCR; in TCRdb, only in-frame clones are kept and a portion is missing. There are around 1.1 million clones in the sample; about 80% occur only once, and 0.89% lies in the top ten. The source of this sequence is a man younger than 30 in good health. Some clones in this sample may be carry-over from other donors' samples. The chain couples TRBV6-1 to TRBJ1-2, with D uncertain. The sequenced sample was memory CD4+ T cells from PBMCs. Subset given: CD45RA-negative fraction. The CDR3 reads CASRPTVTNYGYTF. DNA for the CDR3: TGTGCCAGCAGACCCACCGTGACCAACTATGGCTACACCTTC.